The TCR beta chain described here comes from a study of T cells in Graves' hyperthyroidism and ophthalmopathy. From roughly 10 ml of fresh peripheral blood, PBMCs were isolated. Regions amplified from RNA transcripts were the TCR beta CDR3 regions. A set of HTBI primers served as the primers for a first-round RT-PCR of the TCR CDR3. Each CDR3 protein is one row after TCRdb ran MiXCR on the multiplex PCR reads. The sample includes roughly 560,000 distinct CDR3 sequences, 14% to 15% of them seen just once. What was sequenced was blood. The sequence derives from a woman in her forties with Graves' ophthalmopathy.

The CDR3 DNA follows: TGCAGTGCTAGAACTAGCAGCGGGAGTAACGAGCAGTACTTC. This codes for CSARTSSGSNEQYF. The chain links TRBV20-1 to TRBJ2-7; 8 nucleotides match TRBD2. This CDR3 region has 14 residues. V shed 2 bases and J 5 bases; nucleotides not matched to a gene: 8. Germline CDR1 DFQATT, CDR2 SNEGSKA (reference sequence).